This T cell receptor beta chain came from a study of tumor and adjacent non-tumor tissue in lung cancer. About the study: Histology: about 13 adenocarcinoma, 2 squamous cell carcinoma, 1 small cell lung cancer. On average, productive TCRbeta reads reached roughly 4 million per sample.

A modified ARM-PCR protocol with three rounds of nested PCR amplified TCRbeta. TCRdb independently ran MiXCR on the multiplex PCR reads; one entry per CDR3 protein. The sample lists tens of thousands of distinct CDR3 sequences, 60% to 70% occurring once. About this clonotype: Its antigen is unidentified. This may arise from a read error, as a much more abundant clone is one base away.

The CDR3 is 14 residues long. CDR1 MNHEY and CDR2 SMNVEV come from the germline V gene (reference sequence). Broader study findings: Tumor repertoires had a smaller top 100 clone share than normal lung. Patients with more diverse tumor TCRs had worse survival.

No cell sorting was done before RNA was extracted from the tissue. More than 3 cm separated this lung sample from the edge of the tumor. J is TRBJ1-6 and V is TRBV27; a weak D match, TRBD1 (5 bases). Sample: distant non-tumor lung tissue. The receptor's source is a middle-aged woman with non-small cell lung cancer. The CDR3 loop is CASVDSSYNSTLHF. In DNA, the CDR3 is TGTGCCAGCGTCGACAGCTCCTATAATTCAACCCTCCACTTT.